This T cell receptor beta chain was identified during a study of blood T cell repertoires in COVID-19. Looking at the study overall: Whether acute or convalescent, the COVID-19 samples came from the United States, Italy and Spain. PBMCs, B-cell-depleted T cells, or T cells provided the cDNA or gDNA that made up the material.

Original methodology: Nucleated cell counts were estimated from reference gene primer amplification. TCRdb keeps only in-frame clones here, not all; method: immunoSEQ multiplex PCR. D and trimming were read from the DNA, whereas the V and J calls and clone size are those reported in that table. The top ten hold 2.5% of the sample, which has approximately 150,000 clones, about 87% seen once. Input material: peripheral blood. The sequence was collected from a human donor with COVID-19, enrolled during active disease. The donor label of this sample is uncertain.

The CDR3 DNA sequence: TGTGCCAGCAGCCAACGTCCGGGGTCCGAGACCCAGTACTTC. Its protein is CASSQRPGSETQYF. The chain joins TRBV4-2 to TRBJ2-5, with D tentatively TRBD2 (5 bases). The germline V and J ends were trimmed by 2 bases and 5 bases, with 12 bases remaining between them. The CDR3 totals 14 residues. CDR1 LGHNA and CDR2 YNFKEQ come from the germline V gene.